This record covers a single T cell receptor beta chain. Other nucleotide sequences in the sample specify the same CDR3. Measured with immunoSEQ multiplex PCR; TCRdb has only the in-frame clones, and not every one. The sample holds fewer than 350,000 clones, approximately 90% seen once. The data were taken from a study of blood T cell repertoires in COVID-19. Overall study: Collection of acute and convalescent COVID-19 samples took place in the United States, Italy and Spain.

The junction had 2 bases not matched to a gene; V was cut back by 8 bases and J by 1 base. Per the germline V gene, CDR1 is SNHLY and CDR2 is FYNNEI. This CDR3 region has 13 residues. The rearrangement links TRBV2 to TRBJ1-3; 7 bases agree with TRBD1. The TCR comes from a woman aged 25 to 39 with COVID-19, enrolled during active disease. Sample: peripheral blood. The CDR3 bases are TGTGCCAGCCGACAGGGTTCTGGAAACACCATATATTTT. This sequence encodes CASRQGSGNTIYF. The full variable domain, in which reference TRBV2 and TRBJ1-3 provide the parts outside the CDR3, is EPEVTQTPSHQVTQMGQEVILRCVPISNHLYFYWYRQILGQKVEFLVSFYNNEISEKSEIFDDQFSVERPDGSNFTLKIRSTKLEDSAMYFCASRQGSGNTIYFGEGSWLTVV.